This T cell receptor beta chain stems from a study of a mutant IDH1 vaccine in newly diagnosed glioma. Looking at the study overall: In some groups vaccination began 4-6 weeks post-radiotherapy; others received it with temozolomide. Males made up around 62% and females approximately 38% of treated patients, whose mean age was around 40 years.

Study-wide findings and caveats: Top-clonotype changes in peripheral T cells seemed unrelated to pseudoprogression.

This CDR3 comprises 16 residues. Germline trimming cut 2 bases from V and 7 bases from J; bases unmatched to any gene: 9. From germline, CDR1 is SGHDN and CDR2 FVKESK. Time point of the sample: week 47, end of study. Topical imiquimod was applied with each vaccine dose, which held 300 ug of mutant IDH1 20-mer peptide. Sequenced by immunoSEQ multiplex PCR; TCRdb stores in-frame clones only, minus some. The data show 58,000 or so clones, 75% to 90% seen once. Regarding this clone: The antigen is unknown.

V and J are TRBV14 and TRBJ2-1, with 9 bases lining up with TRBD2. The sample was PBMCs, taken from a glioma patient whose treatment included an IDH1 peptide vaccine. The TCR comes from a woman aged 45-65 years with glioma. Written as DNA, the CDR3 is TGTGCCAGCAGCCAACTTCTAGCGGGGAGGGATAATGAGCAGTTCTTC. It specifies CASSQLLAGRDNEQFF.